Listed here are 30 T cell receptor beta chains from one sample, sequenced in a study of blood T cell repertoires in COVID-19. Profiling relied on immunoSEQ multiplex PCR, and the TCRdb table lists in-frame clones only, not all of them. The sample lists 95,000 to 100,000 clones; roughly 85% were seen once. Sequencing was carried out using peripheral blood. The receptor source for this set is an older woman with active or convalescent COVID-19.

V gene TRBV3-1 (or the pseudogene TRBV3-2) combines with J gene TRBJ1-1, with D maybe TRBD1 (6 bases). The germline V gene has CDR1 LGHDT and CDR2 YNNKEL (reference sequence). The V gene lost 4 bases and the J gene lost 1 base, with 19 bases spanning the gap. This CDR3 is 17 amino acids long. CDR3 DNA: TGTGCCAGCAGCCCCACAGGGACCTTCCCCCCGAACACTGAAGCTTTCTTT. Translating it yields CASSPTGTFPPNTEAFF.

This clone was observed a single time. CDR3 residues: CATGTSFGNEQFF. As DNA, the CDR3 is TGTGCCACCGGGACTAGCTTCGGCAATGAGCAGTTCTTC. The rearrangement joins TRBV24-1 to TRBJ2-1; 9 bases map to TRBD2. Germline assignment: CDR1 KGHDR and CDR2 SFDVKD. The CDR3 spans 13 residues. The junction had 5 bases not matched to a gene; V was cut back by 9 bases and J by 6 bases.

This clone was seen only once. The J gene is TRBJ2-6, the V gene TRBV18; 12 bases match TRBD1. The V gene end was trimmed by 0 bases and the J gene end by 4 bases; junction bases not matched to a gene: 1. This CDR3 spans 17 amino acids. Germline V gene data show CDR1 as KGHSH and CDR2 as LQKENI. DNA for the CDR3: TGTGCCAGCTCACCACCGGGACAGGGGGCCGGGGCCAACGTCCTGACTTTC. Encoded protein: CASSPPGQGAGANVLTF.

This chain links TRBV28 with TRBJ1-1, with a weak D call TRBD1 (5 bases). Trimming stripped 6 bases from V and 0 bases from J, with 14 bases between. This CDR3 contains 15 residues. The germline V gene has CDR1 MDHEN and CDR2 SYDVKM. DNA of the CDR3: TGTGCCAGCAGCGAACTGGACATCATGAACACTGAAGCTTTCTTT. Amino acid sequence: CASSELDIMNTEAFF.

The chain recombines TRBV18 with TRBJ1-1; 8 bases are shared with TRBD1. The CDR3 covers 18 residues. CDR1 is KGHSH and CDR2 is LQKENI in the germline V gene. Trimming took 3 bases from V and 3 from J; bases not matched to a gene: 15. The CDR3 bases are TGTGCCAGCTCACCTTTTGCCCGTATGGGACAGGAGGACACTGAAGCTTTCTTT. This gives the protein CASSPFARMGQEDTEAFF.

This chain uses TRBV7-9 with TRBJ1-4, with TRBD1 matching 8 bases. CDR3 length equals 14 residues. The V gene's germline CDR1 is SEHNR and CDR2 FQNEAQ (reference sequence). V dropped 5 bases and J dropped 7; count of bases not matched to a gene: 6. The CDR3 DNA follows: TGTGCCAGCAGCCCCGGACAGGGTAGTGAAAAACTGTTTTTT. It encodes CASSPGQGSEKLFF.

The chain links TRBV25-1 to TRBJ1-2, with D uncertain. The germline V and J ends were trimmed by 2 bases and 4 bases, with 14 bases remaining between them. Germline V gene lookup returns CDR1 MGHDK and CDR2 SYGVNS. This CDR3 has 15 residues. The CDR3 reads CASSEALGPLYGYTF. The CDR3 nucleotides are TGTGCCAGCAGTGAAGCGTTGGGCCCACTCTATGGCTACACCTTC.

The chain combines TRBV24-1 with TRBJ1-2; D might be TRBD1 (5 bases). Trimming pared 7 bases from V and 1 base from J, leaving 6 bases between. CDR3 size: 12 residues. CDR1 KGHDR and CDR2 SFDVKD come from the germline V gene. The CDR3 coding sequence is TGTGCCACCAGCAGGGATAACTATGGCTACACCTTC. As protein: CATSRDNYGYTF.

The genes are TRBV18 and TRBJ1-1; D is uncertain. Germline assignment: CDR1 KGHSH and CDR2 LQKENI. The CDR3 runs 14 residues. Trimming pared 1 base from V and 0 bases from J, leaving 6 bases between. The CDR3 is CASSPQPLNTEAFF. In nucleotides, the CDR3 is TGTGCCAGCTCACCACAGCCTTTGAACACTGAAGCTTTCTTT.

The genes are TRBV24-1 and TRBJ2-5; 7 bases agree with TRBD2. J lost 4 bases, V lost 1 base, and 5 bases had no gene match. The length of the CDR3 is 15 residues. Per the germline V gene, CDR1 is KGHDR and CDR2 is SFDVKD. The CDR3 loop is CATSDFLGGGETQYF. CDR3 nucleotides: TGTGCCACCAGTGATTTCCTTGGCGGGGGAGAGACCCAGTACTTC.

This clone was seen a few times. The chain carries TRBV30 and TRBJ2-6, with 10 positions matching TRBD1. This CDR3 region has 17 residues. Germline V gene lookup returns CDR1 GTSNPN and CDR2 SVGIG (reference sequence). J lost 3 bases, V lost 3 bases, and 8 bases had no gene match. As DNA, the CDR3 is TGTGCCTGGAGCCACGGGACAGGGGTGAATGGGGCCAACGTCCTGACTTTC. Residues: CAWSHGTGVNGANVLTF.

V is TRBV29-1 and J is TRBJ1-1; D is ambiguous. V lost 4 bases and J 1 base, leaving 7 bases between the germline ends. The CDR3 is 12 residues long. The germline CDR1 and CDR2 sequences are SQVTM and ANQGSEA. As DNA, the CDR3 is TGCAGCGTTGGTTCGGGGAACACTGAAGCTTTCTTT. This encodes CSVGSGNTEAFF.

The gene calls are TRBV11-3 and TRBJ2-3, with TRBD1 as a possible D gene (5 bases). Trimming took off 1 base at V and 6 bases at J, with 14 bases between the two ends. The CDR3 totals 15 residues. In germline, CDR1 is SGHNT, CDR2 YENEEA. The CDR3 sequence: CASSLGTPGPDTQYF. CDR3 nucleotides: TGTGCCAGCAGCTTAGGCACCCCAGGGCCCGATACGCAGTATTTT.

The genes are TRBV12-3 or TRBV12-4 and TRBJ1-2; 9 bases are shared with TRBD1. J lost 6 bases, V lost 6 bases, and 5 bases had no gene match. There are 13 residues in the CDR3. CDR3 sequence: CASRQGAGHGYTF. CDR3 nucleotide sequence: TGTGCCAGCAGACAGGGGGCGGGCCATGGCTACACCTTC.

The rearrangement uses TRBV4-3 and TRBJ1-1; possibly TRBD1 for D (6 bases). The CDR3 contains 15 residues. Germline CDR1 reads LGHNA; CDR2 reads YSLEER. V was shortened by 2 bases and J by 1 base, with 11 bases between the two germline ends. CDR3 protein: CASSQSTQGNTEAFF. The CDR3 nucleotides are TGCGCCAGCAGCCAAAGTACACAGGGGAACACTGAAGCTTTCTTT.

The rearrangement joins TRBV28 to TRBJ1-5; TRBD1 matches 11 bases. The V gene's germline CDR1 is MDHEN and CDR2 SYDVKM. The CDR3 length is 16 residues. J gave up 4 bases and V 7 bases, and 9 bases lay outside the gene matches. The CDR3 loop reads CASNTWGTGGNQPQHF. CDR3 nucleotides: TGTGCCAGCAATACATGGGGGACAGGGGGAAATCAGCCCCAGCATTTT.

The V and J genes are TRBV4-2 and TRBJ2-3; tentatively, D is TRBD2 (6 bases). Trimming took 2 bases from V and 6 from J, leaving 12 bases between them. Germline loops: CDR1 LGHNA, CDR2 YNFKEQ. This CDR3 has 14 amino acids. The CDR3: CASSQRTIPDTQYF. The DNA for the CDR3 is TGTGCCAGCAGCCAAAGGACTATTCCTGATACGCAGTATTTT.

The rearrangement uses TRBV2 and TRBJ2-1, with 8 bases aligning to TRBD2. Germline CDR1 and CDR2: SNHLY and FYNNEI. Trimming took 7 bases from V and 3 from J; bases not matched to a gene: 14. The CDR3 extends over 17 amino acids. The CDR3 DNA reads TGTGCCAGCACCGGGCCGGGCGGGGGGAGAAACTACAATGAGCAGTTCTTC. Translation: CASTGPGGGRNYNEQFF.

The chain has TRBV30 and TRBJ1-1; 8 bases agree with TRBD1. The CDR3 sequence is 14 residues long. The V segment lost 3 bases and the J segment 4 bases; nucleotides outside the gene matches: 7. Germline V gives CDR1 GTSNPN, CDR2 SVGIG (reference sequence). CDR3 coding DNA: TGTGCCTGGAGCCCAGACACAGGGGGCACTGAAGCTTTCTTT. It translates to CAWSPDTGGTEAFF.

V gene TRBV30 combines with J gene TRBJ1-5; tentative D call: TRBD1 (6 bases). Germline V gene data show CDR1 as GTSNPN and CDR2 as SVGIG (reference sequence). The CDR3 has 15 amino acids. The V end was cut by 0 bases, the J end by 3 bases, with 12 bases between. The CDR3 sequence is CAWSVGGLINQPQHF. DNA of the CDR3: TGTGCCTGGAGTGTAGGGGGTCTAATCAATCAGCCCCAGCATTTT. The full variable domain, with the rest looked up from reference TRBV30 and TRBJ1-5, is SQTIHQWPATLVQPVGSPLSLECTVEGTSNPNLYWYRQAAGRGLQLLFYSVGIGQISSEVPQNLSASRPQDRQFILSSKKLLLSDSGFYLCAWSVGGLINQPQHFGDGTRLSIL.

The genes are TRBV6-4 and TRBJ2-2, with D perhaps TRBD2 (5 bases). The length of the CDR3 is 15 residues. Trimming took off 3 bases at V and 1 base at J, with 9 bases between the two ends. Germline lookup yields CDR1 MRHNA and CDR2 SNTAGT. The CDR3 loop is CASSEYGENTGELFF. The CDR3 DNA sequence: TGTGCCAGCAGTGAATACGGGGAGAACACCGGGGAGCTGTTTTTT.

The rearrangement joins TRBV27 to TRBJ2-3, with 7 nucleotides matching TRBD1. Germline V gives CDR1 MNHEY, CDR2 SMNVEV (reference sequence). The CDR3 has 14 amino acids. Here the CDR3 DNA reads TGTCCATTGGGGCCCCAGGGGGACACAGATACGCAGTATTTT. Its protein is CPLGPQGDTDTQYF.

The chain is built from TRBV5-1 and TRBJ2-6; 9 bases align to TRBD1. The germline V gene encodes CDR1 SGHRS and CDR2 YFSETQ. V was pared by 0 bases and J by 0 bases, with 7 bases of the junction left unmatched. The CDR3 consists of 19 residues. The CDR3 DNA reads TGCGCCAGCAGCTTGGCCGTGGGGACAGGGAACTCTGGGGCCAACGTCCTGACTTTC. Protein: CASSLAVGTGNSGANVLTF.

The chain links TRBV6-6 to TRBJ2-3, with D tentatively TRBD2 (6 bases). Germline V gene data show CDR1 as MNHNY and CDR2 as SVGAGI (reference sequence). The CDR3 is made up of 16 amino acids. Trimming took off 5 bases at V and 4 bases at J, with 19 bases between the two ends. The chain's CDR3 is CASSKVGGSGADTQYF. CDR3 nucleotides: TGTGCCAGCAGTAAAGTTGGGGGGAGTGGGGCAGATACGCAGTATTTT.

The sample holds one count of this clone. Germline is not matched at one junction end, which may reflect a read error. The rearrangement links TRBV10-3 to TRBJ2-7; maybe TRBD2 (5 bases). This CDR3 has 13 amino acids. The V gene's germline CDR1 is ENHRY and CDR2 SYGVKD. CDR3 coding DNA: TGTGCCATCAGTGAGTCGAGTTTCGCGTCCGGGGAGTTC. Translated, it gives CAISESSFASGEF.

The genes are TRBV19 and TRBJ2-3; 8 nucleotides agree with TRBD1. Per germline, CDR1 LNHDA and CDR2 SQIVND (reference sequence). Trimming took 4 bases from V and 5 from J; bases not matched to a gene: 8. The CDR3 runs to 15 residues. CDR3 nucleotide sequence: TGTGCCAGTAGTAGAGGCAGGGGGCTTGAAGATACGCAGTATTTT. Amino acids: CASSRGRGLEDTQYF.

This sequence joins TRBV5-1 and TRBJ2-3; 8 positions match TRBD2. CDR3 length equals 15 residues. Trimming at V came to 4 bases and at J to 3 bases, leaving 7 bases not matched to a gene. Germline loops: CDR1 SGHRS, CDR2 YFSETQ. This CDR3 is CASSRTAGDTDTQYF. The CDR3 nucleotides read TGCGCCAGCAGCCGGACAGCGGGAGATACAGATACGCAGTATTTT.

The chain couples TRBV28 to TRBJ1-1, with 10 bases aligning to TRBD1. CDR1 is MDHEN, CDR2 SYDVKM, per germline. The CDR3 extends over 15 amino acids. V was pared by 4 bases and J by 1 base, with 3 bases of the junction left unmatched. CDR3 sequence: CASSSRDRGNTEAFF. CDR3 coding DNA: TGTGCCAGCAGTTCACGGGACAGGGGGAACACTGAAGCTTTCTTT. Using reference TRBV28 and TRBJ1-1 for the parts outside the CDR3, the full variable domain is DVKVTQSSRYLVKRTGEKVFLECVQDMDHENMFWYRQDPGLGLRLIYFSYDVKMKEKGDIPEGYSVSREKKERFSLILESASTNQTSMYLCASSSRDRGNTEAFFGQGTRLTVV.

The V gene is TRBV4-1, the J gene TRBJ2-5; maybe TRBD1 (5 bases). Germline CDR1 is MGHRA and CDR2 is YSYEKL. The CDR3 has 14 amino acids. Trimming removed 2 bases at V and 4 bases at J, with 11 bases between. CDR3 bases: TGCGCCAGCAGCCAACAGGGCTGGGGAGAGACCCAGTACTTC. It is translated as CASSQQGWGETQYF.

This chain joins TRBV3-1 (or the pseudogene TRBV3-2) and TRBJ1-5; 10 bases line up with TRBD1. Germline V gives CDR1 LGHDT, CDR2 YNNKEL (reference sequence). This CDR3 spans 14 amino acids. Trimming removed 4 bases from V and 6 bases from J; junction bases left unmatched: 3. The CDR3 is CASSLGTGVQPQHF. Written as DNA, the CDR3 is TGTGCCAGCAGCCTCGGGACAGGGGTTCAGCCCCAGCATTTT.